Listed below are T cell receptor beta chains from one sample, sequenced in a study of T-cell reconstitution after alpha-beta-depleted transplantation in children. TCRdb re-derived calls from the PCR reads in MiXCR, one entry per CDR3 protein. The sample consists of around 100,000 distinct CDR3 sequences, around 10% of them appearing once. The sample was PBMCs, taken before TCRalphabeta/CD19-depleted stem cell transplant. The receptors derive from a boy younger than 10 with acute lymphoblastic leukemia, due to receive a stem cell transplant. The CDR3 runs from the conserved cysteine through the conserved F or W. The order of the fields is V gene, clone size, J gene, D gene, CDR3 DNA, CDR3 protein. The D gene is left open where the match is weak. Clone size appears in some rows only: once, few, many, or a class for an expanded clone.

v_call: TRBV29-1; clone_size: few; j_call: TRBJ1-2; d_call: NA; cdr3_nt: TGCAGCGTTGAATGGGGTGGCTATGGCTACACCTTC; cdr3_aa: CSVEWGGYGYTF
v_call: TRBV5-1; clone_size: many; j_call: TRBJ2-1; d_call: NA; cdr3_nt: TGCGCCAGCAGCTTGGTGGTAGTTGGCCCGATAGGGCATGAGCAGTTCTTC; cdr3_aa: CASSLVVVGPIGHEQFF
v_call: TRBV12-3/TRBV12-4; clone_size: few; j_call: TRBJ2-3; d_call: TRBD1; cdr3_nt: TGTGCCAGCAGTTCCGACGACAGGGGTGCAGATACGCAGTATTTT; cdr3_aa: CASSSDDRGADTQYF
v_call: TRBV11-2; clone_size: few; j_call: TRBJ2-2; d_call: NA; cdr3_nt: TGTGCCAGCAGCAAGACCGGGGAGCTGTTTTTT; cdr3_aa: CASSKTGELFF
v_call: TRBV4-1; clone_size: few; j_call: TRBJ1-2; d_call: NA; cdr3_nt: TGCGCCAGCAGCCAAGATATGAACAGAGGCTATGGCTACACCTTC; cdr3_aa: CASSQDMNRGYGYTF
v_call: TRBV20-1; clone_size: many; j_call: TRBJ2-5; d_call: TRBD2; cdr3_nt: TGCAGTGCTAGAGAGGTAGCGGGGGAGACCCAGTACTTC; cdr3_aa: CSAREVAGETQYF
v_call: TRBV20-1; clone_size: many; j_call: TRBJ2-7; d_call: TRBD2; cdr3_nt: TGCAGTGCTAGAGATCTCCTAGCGGGCTCCTACGAGCAGTACTTC; cdr3_aa: CSARDLLAGSYEQYF
v_call: TRBV29-1; clone_size: NA; j_call: TRBJ1-1; d_call: NA; cdr3_nt: TGCAGCGTTGGGGGGGAACCGAACACTGAATCTTTCTTT; cdr3_aa: CSVGGEPNTESFF
v_call: TRBV6-5; clone_size: many; j_call: TRBJ1-3; d_call: NA; cdr3_nt: TGTGCCAGCAGTTATGGAGGTGCCGGATTCTCTGGAAACACCATATATTTT; cdr3_aa: CASSYGGAGFSGNTIYF
v_call: TRBV7-2; clone_size: few; j_call: TRBJ2-3; d_call: TRBD1; cdr3_nt: TGTGCCAGCAGCTTGGGACAGGGGGTGGCAGATACGCAGTATTTT; cdr3_aa: CASSLGQGVADTQYF
v_call: TRBV20-1; clone_size: few; j_call: TRBJ1-2; d_call: NA; cdr3_nt: TGCAGTGCTAGGCGGCAGACCTCGGTTGGCTACACCTTC; cdr3_aa: CSARRQTSVGYTF
v_call: TRBV6-6; clone_size: NA; j_call: TRBJ2-5; d_call: NA; cdr3_nt: TGTGCCAGCAGTAGCTCAGAGACCCAGTACTTC; cdr3_aa: CASSSSETQYF
v_call: TRBV13; clone_size: few; j_call: TRBJ2-1; d_call: TRBD2; cdr3_nt: TGTGCCAGCAGCTCCCCCGGACTAGACCACAATGAGCAGTTCTTC; cdr3_aa: CASSSPGLDHNEQFF
v_call: TRBV10-1; clone_size: NA; j_call: TRBJ2-2; d_call: NA; cdr3_nt: TGCGCCAGCAGTGAGTCGAGAGGAGAGGAGCTGTTTTTT; cdr3_aa: CASSESRGEELFF
v_call: TRBV4-1; clone_size: few; j_call: TRBJ1-4; d_call: NA; cdr3_nt: TGCGCCAGCAGCCAAGATTGGGGGCGGGAGTATGAAAAACTGTTTTTT; cdr3_aa: CASSQDWGREYEKLFF
v_call: TRBV5-1; clone_size: NA; j_call: TRBJ2-2; d_call: NA; cdr3_nt: TGCGCCAGCAGCCTACCGTCGCGGGAAAGCGGCACCGGGGAGCTGTTTTTT; cdr3_aa: CASSLPSRESGTGELFF
v_call: TRBV29-1; clone_size: few; j_call: TRBJ2-2; d_call: TRBD1; cdr3_nt: TGCAGCGCCGGACAGGGGGTCACCGGGGAGCTGTTTTTT; cdr3_aa: CSAGQGVTGELFF
v_call: TRBV4-1; clone_size: few; j_call: TRBJ2-6; d_call: NA; cdr3_nt: TGCGCCAGCAGCCAAGGAATAGGGAATGCTCTCTCTGGGGCCAACGTCCTGACTTTC; cdr3_aa: CASSQGIGNALSGANVLTF
v_call: TRBV5-5; clone_size: many; j_call: TRBJ1-1; d_call: TRBD1; cdr3_nt: TGTGCCAGCAGCGCGTCACTACAGGGGGCAGGAGCTTTCTTT; cdr3_aa: CASSASLQGAGAFF
v_call: TRBV7-9; clone_size: NA; j_call: TRBJ2-5; d_call: TRBD1; cdr3_nt: TGTGCCAGCAGTCCGGGACAGGGGATGGAGACCCAGTACTTC; cdr3_aa: CASSPGQGMETQYF
v_call: TRBV20-1; clone_size: few; j_call: TRBJ1-2; d_call: NA; cdr3_nt: TGCAGTGCTAGAGGGACCGCAGAATATGGCTACACCTTC; cdr3_aa: CSARGTAEYGYTF
v_call: TRBV6-1; clone_size: few; j_call: TRBJ2-1; d_call: NA; cdr3_nt: TGTGCCAGCAGTCCCGAGGCCCGGCACTATGAGCAGTTCTTC; cdr3_aa: CASSPEARHYEQFF
v_call: TRBV7-7; clone_size: many; j_call: TRBJ2-1; d_call: NA; cdr3_nt: TGTGCCAGCAGGGAAGCCAATGAGCAGTTCTTC; cdr3_aa: CASREANEQFF
v_call: TRBV10-2; clone_size: few; j_call: TRBJ1-2; d_call: NA; cdr3_nt: TGCGCCAGCGAGGGGGTTTCTGTTGGCTACACCTTC; cdr3_aa: CASEGVSVGYTF
v_call: TRBV20-1; clone_size: few; j_call: TRBJ2-2; d_call: TRBD2; cdr3_nt: TGCAGTGCTAGACCGCTAGCGGGAGACTCCGGGGAGCTGTTTTTT; cdr3_aa: CSARPLAGDSGELFF
v_call: TRBV5-1; clone_size: few; j_call: TRBJ2-2; d_call: TRBD1; cdr3_nt: TGCGCCAGCAGTCACCGTGCGCCCGGGACAGCGAACACCGGGGAGCTGTTTTTT; cdr3_aa: CASSHRAPGTANTGELFF
v_call: TRBV24-1; clone_size: many; j_call: TRBJ2-6; d_call: TRBD1; cdr3_nt: TGTGCCACCAGTGATCCCCAAAGACAGGGTACATCTGGGGCCAACGTCCTGACTTTC; cdr3_aa: CATSDPQRQGTSGANVLTF
v_call: TRBV5-4; clone_size: NA; j_call: TRBJ2-5; d_call: NA; cdr3_nt: TGTGCCAGCAGCCCAGGGAGTAGTAAGTCTTCCCAGTACTTC; cdr3_aa: CASSPGSSKSSQYF
v_call: TRBV18; clone_size: few; j_call: TRBJ1-2; d_call: TRBD1; cdr3_nt: TGTGCCAGCTCACCAGAAACAGGGGGGGAGAACTATGGCTACACCTTC; cdr3_aa: CASSPETGGENYGYTF
v_call: TRBV29-1; clone_size: few; j_call: TRBJ2-5; d_call: TRBD2; cdr3_nt: TGCAGCGTCGTTTGGGGACTAAGGCAAGAGACCCAGTACTTC; cdr3_aa: CSVVWGLRQETQYF
v_call: TRBV20-1; clone_size: many; j_call: TRBJ2-1; d_call: NA; cdr3_nt: TGCAGTGCTGTGAGACAGCGGTCCTACAATGAGCAGTTCTTC; cdr3_aa: CSAVRQRSYNEQFF
v_call: TRBV3-1; clone_size: few; j_call: TRBJ2-7; d_call: TRBD2; cdr3_nt: TGTGCCAGCAGCCTCGGACGGGAGGCCTCAATATACGAGCAGTACTTC; cdr3_aa: CASSLGREASIYEQYF
v_call: TRBV2; clone_size: many; j_call: TRBJ2-7; d_call: NA; cdr3_nt: TGTGCCAGCAGTGAAGGGGGGAGAGGTCTCTACGAGCAGTACTTC; cdr3_aa: CASSEGGRGLYEQYF
v_call: TRBV7-8; clone_size: many; j_call: TRBJ2-7; d_call: NA; cdr3_nt: TGTGCCAGCAGCTTAGCGCACAGGCCGACCCGATACGAGCAGTACTTC; cdr3_aa: CASSLAHRPTRYEQYF
v_call: TRBV7-2; clone_size: medium-sized; j_call: TRBJ2-1; d_call: NA; cdr3_nt: TGTGCCAGCAGCTTACGGAGGGTCGGCTCCTACAATGAGCAGTTCTTC; cdr3_aa: CASSLRRVGSYNEQFF
v_call: TRBV7-9; clone_size: NA; j_call: TRBJ1-4; d_call: TRBD1; cdr3_nt: TGTGCCAGCAGCGTAGGAGGGGGCGCAGCTAATGAAAAACTGTTTTTT; cdr3_aa: CASSVGGGAANEKLFF
v_call: TRBV7-8; clone_size: NA; j_call: TRBJ1-1; d_call: NA; cdr3_nt: TGTGCCAGCAGCGGGGCGCATCGAGGCACTGAAGCTTTCTTT; cdr3_aa: CASSGAHRGTEAFF